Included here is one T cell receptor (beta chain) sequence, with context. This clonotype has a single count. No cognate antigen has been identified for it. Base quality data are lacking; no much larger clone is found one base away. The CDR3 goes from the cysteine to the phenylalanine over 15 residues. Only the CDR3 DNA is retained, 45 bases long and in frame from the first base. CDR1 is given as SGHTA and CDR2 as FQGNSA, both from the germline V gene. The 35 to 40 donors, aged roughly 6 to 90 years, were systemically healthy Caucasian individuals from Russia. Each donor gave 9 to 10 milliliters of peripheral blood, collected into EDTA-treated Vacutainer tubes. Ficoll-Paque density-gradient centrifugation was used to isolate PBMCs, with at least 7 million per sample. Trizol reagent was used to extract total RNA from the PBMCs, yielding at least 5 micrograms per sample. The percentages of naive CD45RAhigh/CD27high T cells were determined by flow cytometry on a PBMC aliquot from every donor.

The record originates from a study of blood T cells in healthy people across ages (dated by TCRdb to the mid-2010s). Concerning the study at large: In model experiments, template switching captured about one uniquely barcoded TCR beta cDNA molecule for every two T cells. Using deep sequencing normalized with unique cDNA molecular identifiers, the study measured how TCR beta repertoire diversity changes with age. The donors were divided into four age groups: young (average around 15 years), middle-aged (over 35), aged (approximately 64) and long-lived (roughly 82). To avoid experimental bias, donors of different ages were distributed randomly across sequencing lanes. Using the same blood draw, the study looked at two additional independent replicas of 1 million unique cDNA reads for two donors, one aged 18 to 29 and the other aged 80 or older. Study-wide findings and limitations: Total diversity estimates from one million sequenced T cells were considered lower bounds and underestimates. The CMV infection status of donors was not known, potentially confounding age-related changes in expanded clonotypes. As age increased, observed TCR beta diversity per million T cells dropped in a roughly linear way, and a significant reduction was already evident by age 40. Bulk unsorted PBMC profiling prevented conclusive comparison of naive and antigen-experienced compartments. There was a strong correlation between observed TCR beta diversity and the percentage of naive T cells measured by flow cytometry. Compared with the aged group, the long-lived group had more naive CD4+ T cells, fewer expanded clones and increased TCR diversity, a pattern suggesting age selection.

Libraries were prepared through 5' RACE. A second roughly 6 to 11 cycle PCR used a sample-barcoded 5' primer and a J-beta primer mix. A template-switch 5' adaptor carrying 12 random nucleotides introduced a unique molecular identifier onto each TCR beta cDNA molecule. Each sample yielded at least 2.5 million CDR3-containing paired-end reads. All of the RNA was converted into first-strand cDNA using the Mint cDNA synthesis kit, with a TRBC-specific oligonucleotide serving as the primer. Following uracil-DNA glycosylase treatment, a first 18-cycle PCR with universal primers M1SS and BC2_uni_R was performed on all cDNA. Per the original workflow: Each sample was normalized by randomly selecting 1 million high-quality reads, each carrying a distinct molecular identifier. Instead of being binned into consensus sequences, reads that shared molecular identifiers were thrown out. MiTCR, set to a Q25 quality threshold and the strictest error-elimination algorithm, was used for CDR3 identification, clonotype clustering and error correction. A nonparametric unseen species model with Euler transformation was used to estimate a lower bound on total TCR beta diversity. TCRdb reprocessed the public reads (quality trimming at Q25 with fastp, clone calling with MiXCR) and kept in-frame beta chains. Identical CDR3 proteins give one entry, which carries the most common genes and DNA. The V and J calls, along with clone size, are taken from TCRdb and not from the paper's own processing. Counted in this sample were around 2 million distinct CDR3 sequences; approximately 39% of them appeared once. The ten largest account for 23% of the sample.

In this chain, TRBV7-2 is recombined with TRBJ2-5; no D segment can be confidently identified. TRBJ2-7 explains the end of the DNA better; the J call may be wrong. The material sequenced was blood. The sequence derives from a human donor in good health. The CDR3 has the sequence CASSLASTISYEQYF. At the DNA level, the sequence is TGTGCCAGCAGCTTAGCAAGCACCATTTCCTACGAGCAGTACTTC.